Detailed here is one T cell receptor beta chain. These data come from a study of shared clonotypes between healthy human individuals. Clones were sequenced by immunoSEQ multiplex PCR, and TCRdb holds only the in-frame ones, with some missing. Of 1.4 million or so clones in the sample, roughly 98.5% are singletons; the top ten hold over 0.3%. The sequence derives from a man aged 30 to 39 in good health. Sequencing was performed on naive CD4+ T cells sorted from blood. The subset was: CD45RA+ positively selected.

CDR3 sequence: CASSLQDPREKLFF. As DNA, the CDR3 is TGCGCCAGCAGCTTGCAGGATCCCCGTGAAAAACTGTTTTTT. The V call is TRBV5-1, the J call TRBJ1-4; no definite D call. Germline values: CDR1 SGHRS, CDR2 YFSETQ. V was clipped by 1 base and J by 7 bases, with 11 bases between them. This CDR3 is 14 amino acids long.